These T cell receptor beta chains were read from a single sample in a study of cytomegalovirus exposure and HLA in healthy donors. Libraries were prepared by immunoSEQ multiplex PCR; TCRdb keeps only in-frame clonotypes and omits some of them. The sample records 75,000 to 95,000 clones, roughly 80% being singletons. The sequenced sample consisted of PBMCs. The receptors were gathered from a woman aged 40 to 55 in good health and CMV-seropositive. CDR3s include the opening cysteine and the closing phenylalanine or tryptophan. D genes are given only for firm matches. Only some rows state a clone size, as once, few, many or a class for expanded clones.

NA NA TRBJ1-5 TRBV28 CASIGGSNQPQHF TGTGCCAGCATCGGGGGAAGCAATCAGCCCCAGCATTTT
NA NA TRBJ1-1 TRBV7-2 CASSRTESNTEAFF TGTGCCAGCAGCCGGACAGAGAGTAACACTGAAGCTTTCTTT
TRBD2 NA TRBJ2-5 TRBV7-9 CASSPLTSGVGTQYF TGTGCCAGCAGCCCATTAACTAGCGGAGTTGGGACCCAGTACTTC
TRBD1 NA TRBJ1-5 TRBV28 CASGETGRSNQPQHF TGTGCCAGCGGTGAGACAGGGAGGTCCAATCAGCCCCAGCATTTT
TRBD1 once TRBJ2-7 TRBV28 CASSTPGQGAGEQYF TGTGCCAGCAGTACGCCGGGACAGGGGGCAGGGGAGCAGTACTTC
NA NA TRBJ1-1 TRBV18 CASSPAGVRVEAFF TGTGCCAGCTCACCAGCAGGGGTCCGCGTTGAAGCTTTCTTT
TRBD2 NA TRBJ2-2 TRBV19 CATGLAYNTGELFF TGTGCCACGGGACTAGCGTATAACACCGGGGAGCTGTTTTTT
NA NA TRBJ2-7 TRBV5-4 CASSGGLRKPYEQYF TGTGCCAGCAGCGGGGGACTCCGAAAGCCCTACGAGCAGTACTTC
NA NA TRBJ2-2 TRBV5-1 CASSFLSNTGELFF TGCGCCAGCAGCTTCCTTTCGAACACCGGGGAGCTGTTTTTT
NA NA TRBJ2-3 TRBV28 CASRDLATDTQYF TGTGCCAGCCGGGACTTAGCGACAGATACGCAGTATTTT
TRBD1 NA TRBJ2-5 TRBV28 CASRLIPGQGGIETQYF TGTGCCAGCAGACTAATACCGGGACAGGGGGGAATAGAGACCCAGTACTTC